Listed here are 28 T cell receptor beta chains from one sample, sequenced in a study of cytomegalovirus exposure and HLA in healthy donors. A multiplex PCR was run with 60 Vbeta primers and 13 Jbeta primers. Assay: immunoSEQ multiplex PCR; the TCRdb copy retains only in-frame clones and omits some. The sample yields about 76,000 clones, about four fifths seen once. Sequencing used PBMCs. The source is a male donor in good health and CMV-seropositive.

The CDR3 DNA reads as TGCAGCGTCTTAGCAGGGTTGGAGACCCAGTACTTC. Its translation is CSVLAGLETQYF. The chain links TRBV29-1 to TRBJ2-5, with TRBD1 as a possible D gene (5 bases). With 6 bases removed from V and 5 bases from J, the gap between germline ends came to 13 bases. Per germline, CDR1 SQVTM and CDR2 ANQGSEA. The CDR3 runs to 12 residues.

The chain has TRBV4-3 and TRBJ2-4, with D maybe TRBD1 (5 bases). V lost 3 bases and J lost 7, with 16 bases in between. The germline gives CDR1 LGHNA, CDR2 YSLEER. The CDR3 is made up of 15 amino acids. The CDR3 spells CASSQASRTTNIQYF. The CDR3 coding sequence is TGCGCCAGCAGCCAGGCAAGTAGGACAACTAACATTCAGTACTTC.

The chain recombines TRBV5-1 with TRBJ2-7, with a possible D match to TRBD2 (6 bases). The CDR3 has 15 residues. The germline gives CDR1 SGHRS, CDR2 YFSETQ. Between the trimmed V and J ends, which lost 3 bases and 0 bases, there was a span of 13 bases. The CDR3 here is CASSSRDGGSYEQYF. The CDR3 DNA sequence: TGCGCCAGCAGCTCCAGGGACGGGGGCTCCTACGAGCAGTACTTC.

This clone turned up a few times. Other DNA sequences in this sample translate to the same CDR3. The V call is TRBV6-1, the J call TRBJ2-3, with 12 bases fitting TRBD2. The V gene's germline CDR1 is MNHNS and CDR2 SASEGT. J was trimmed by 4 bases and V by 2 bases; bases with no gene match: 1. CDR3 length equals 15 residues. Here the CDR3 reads CASSELAGGPDTQYF. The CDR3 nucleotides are TGTGCCAGCAGTGAACTAGCGGGGGGGCCAGATACGCAGTATTTT.

The CDR3, as DNA: TGTGCCAGCAGGGAGGCTGGGGCCAACGTCCTGACTTTC. This encodes CASREAGANVLTF. The chain couples TRBV25-1 to TRBJ2-6; maybe TRBD2 (5 bases). Between the trimmed V and J ends, which lost 6 bases and 2 bases, there was a span of 5 bases. CDR3 length: 13 amino acids. Germline loops: CDR1 MGHDK, CDR2 SYGVNS. Full variable domain (remainder filled in from reference TRBV25-1 and TRBJ2-6): EADIYQTPRYLVIGTGKKITLECSQTMGHDKMYWYQQDPGMELHLIHYSYGVNSTEKGDLSSESTVSRIRTEHFPLTLESARPSHTSQYLCASREAGANVLTFGAGSRLTVL.

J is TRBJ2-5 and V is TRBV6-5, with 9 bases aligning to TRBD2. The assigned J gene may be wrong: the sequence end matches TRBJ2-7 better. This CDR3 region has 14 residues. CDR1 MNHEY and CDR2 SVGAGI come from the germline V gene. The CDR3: CASRGTSPTYEQYF. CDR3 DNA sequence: TGTGCCAGCAGAGGGACTAGCCCCACCTACGAGCAGTACTTC.

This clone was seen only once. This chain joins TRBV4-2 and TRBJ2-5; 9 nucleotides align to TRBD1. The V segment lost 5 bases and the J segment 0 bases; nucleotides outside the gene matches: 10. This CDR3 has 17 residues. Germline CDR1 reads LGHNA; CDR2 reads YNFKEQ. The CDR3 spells CASSTTPGQGYQETQYF. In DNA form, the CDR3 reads TGTGCCAGCAGCACTACCCCGGGACAGGGTTACCAAGAGACCCAGTACTTC.

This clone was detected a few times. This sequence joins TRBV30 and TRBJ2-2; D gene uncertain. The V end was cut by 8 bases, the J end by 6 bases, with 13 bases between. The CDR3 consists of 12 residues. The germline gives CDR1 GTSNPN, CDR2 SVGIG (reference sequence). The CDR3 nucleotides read TGTGCCCGACCAATGCAGGCCGGGGAGCTGTTTTTT. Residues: CARPMQAGELFF.

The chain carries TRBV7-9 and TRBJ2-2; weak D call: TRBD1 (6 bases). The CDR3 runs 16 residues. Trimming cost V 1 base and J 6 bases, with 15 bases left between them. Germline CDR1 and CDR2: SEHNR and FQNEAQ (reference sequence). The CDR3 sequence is CASSLERGRRAGELFF. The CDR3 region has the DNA TGTGCCAGCAGCTTAGAAAGGGGGAGACGGGCCGGGGAGCTGTTTTTT.

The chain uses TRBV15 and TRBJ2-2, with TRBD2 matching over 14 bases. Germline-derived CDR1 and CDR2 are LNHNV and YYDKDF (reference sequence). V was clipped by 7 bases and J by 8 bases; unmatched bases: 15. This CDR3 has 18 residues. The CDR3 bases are TGTGCCACCAAGTCGGGACTAGCGGGGGTGAGTTTCAGGGGGGAGCTGTTTTTT. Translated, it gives CATKSGLAGVSFRGELFF.

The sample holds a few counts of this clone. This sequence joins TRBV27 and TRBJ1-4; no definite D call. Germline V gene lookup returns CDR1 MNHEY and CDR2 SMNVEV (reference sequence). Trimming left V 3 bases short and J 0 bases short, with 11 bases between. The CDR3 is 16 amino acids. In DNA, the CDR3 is TGTGCCAGCAGTTTGGGCAGAACCACAACTAATGAAAAACTGTTTTTT. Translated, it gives CASSLGRTTTNEKLFF.

This chain's CDR3 is CASSKTSGRTTDTQYF. CDR3 DNA: TGTGCCAGTAGTAAGACTAGCGGGAGGACCACAGATACGCAGTATTTT. The gene calls are TRBV19 and TRBJ2-3, with TRBD2 matching 13 bases. The CDR3 is 16 amino acids. V shed 4 bases, J shed 2 bases, and the junction held 3 bases outside the gene matches. Germline V gene sequence: CDR1 LNHDA, CDR2 SQIVND (reference sequence).

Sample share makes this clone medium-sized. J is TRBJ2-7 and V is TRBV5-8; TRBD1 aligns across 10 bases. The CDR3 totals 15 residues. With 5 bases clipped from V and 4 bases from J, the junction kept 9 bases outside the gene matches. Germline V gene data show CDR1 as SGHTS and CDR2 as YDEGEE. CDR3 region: CASRPPGQGLYEQYF. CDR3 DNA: TGTGCCAGCAGACCCCCGGGACAGGGGTTGTACGAGCAGTACTTC.

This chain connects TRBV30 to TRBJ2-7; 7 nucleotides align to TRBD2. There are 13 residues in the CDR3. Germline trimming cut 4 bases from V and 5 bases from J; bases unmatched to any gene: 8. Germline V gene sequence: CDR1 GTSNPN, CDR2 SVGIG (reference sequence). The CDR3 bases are TGTGCCTGGATTCCTAGCGGTGGGGACGAGCAGTACTTC. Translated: CAWIPSGGDEQYF.

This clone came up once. The CDR3 nucleotides are TGTGCCAGCAGCTTGGCCGCCGGAGGTAATCAGCCCCAGCATTTT. As protein: CASSLAAGGNQPQHF. The chain uses TRBV7-6 and TRBJ1-5; D not resolved. V gave up 3 bases and J gave up 4 bases, with 13 bases separating them. The CDR3 totals 15 residues. The germline V gene has CDR1 SGHVS and CDR2 FNYEAQ.

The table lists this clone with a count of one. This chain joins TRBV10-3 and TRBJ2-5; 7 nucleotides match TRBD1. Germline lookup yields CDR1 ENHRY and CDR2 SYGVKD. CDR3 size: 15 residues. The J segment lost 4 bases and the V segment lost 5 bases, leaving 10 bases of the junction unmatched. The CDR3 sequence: CAISRSQGVGETQYF. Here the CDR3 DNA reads TGTGCCATCAGTAGGTCGCAGGGGGTAGGAGAGACCCAGTACTTC.

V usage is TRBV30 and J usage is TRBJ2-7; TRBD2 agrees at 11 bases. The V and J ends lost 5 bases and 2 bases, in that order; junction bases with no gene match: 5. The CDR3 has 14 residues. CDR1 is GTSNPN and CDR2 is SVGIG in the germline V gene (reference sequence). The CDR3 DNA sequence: TGTGCCTGGGTAGCGGGGGGGATCGCCTACGAGCAGTACTTC. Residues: CAWVAGGIAYEQYF.

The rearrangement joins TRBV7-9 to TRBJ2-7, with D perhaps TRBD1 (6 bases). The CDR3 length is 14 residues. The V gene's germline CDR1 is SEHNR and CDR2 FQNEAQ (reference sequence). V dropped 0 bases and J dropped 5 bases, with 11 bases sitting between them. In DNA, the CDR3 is TGTGCCAGCAGCTTAGCTGGCAGGGGCCACGAGCAGTACTTC. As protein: CASSLAGRGHEQYF.

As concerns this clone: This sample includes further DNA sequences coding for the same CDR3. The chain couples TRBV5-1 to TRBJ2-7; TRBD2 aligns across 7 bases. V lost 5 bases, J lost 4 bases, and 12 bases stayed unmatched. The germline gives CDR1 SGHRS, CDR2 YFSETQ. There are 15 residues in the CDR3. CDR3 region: CASSAGGSYSYEQYF. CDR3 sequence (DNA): TGCGCCAGCAGTGCCGGGGGGTCTTACTCTTACGAGCAGTACTTC. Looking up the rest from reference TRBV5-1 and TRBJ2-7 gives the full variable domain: KAGVTQTPRYLIKTRGQQVTLSCSPISGHRSVSWYQQTPGQGLQFLFEYFSETQRNKGNFPGRFSGRQFSNSRSEMNVSTLELGDSALYLCASSAGGSYSYEQYFGPGTRLTVT.

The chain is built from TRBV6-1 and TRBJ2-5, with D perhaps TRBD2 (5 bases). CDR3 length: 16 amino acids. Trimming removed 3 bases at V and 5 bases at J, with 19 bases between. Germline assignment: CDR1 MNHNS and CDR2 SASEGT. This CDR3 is CASSDSGRRVTETQYF. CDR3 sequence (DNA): TGTGCCAGCAGTGATTCCGGGCGGCGGGTTACGGAGACCCAGTACTTC.

This CDR3 is CASSSGLAGEETQYF. The CDR3 DNA reads as TGTGCCAGCAGTTCGGGGCTAGCGGGTGAAGAGACCCAGTACTTC. The chain combines TRBV28 with TRBJ2-5, with 8 bases fitting TRBD2. The trim removed 4 bases at V and 3 bases at J, leaving 7 bases unmatched. This CDR3 has 15 residues. Germline-derived CDR1 and CDR2 are MDHEN and SYDVKM.

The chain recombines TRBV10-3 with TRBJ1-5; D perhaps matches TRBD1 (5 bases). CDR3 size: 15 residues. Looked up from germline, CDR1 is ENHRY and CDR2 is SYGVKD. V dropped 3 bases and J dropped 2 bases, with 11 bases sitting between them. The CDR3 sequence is CAISDGREGNQPQHF. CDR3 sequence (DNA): TGTGCCATCAGTGACGGCAGGGAGGGCAATCAGCCCCAGCATTTT.

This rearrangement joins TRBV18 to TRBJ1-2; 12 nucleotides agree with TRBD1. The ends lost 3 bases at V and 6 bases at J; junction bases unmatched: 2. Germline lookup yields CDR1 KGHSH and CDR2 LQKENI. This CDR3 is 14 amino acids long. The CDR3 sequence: CASSPGQGADGYTF. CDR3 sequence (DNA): TGTGCCAGCTCACCGGGACAGGGGGCGGATGGCTACACCTTC.

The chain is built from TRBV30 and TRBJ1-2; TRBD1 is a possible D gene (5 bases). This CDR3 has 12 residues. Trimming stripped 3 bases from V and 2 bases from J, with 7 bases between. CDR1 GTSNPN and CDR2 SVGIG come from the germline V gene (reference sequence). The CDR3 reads CAWSRANYGYTF. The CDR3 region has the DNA TGTGCCTGGAGCAGGGCCAACTATGGCTACACCTTC.

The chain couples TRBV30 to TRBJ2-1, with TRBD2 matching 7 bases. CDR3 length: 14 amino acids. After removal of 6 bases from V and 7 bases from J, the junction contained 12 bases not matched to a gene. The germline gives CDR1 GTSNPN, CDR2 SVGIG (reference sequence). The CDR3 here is CACGVERGGNEQFF. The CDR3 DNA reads TGTGCCTGTGGGGTTGAGCGGGGAGGAAATGAGCAGTTCTTC. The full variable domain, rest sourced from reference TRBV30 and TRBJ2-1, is SQTIHQWPATLVQPVGSPLSLECTVEGTSNPNLYWYRQAAGRGLQLLFYSVGIGQISSEVPQNLSASRPQDRQFILSSKKLLLSDSGFYLCACGVERGGNEQFFGPGTRLTVL.

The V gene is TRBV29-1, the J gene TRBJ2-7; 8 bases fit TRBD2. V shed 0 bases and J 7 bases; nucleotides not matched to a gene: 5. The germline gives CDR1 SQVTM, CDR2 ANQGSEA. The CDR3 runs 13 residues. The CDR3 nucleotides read TGCAGCGTTGAAGAACTTCGGGGGGGGGAGCAGTACTTC. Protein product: CSVEELRGGEQYF.

DNA for the CDR3: TGTGCCAGCAGCTCCGCCGGGACAGCAAACTACGAGCAGTACTTC. Translation: CASSSAGTANYEQYF. The rearrangement joins TRBV7-2 to TRBJ2-7, with 7 bases aligning to TRBD1. Looked up from germline, CDR1 is SGHTA and CDR2 is FQGNSA. The CDR3 is 15 amino acids. Trimming removed 4 bases from V and 3 bases from J; junction bases left unmatched: 9.

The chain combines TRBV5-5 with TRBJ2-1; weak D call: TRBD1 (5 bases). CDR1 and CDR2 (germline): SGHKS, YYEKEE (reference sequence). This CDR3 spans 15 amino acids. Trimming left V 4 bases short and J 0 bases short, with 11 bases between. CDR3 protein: CASSVRTLSYNEQFF. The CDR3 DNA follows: TGTGCCAGCAGCGTCCGGACACTCTCCTACAATGAGCAGTTCTTC.